The rows below give T cell receptor beta chains drawn from one sample of a study of shared clonotypes between healthy human individuals. Assay used: immunoSEQ multiplex PCR; TCRdb lists only in-frame clones, some missing. The repertoire includes roughly 2 million clones, under 97% of them detected once, and approximately 0.13% sits in the top ten. The specimen sequenced was naive CD4+ T cells sorted from blood. Source of these receptors: a man aged 18 to 30 in good health. Both conserved end residues are part of each CDR3. The order of the fields is V gene, J gene, clone size, D gene, CDR3 protein, CDR3 DNA. D genes are given only for firm matches. Clone size is shown for a subset of rows, as once, few, many or a class of expanded clone.

>TRBV19|TRBJ1-3|once|-
CASSVGSGNTIYF
TGTGCCAGTAGTGTGGGCTCTGGAAACACCATATATTTT
>TRBV7-2|TRBJ2-3|once|TRBD2
CASSLGLAGVDTQYF
TGTGCCAGCAGCTTGGGACTAGCGGGGGTAGATACGCAGTATTTT
>TRBV4-1|TRBJ1-5|-|TRBD1
CASSPQQGTNQPQHF
TGCGCCAGCAGCCCTCAACAGGGGACCAATCAGCCCCAGCATTTT
>TRBV25-1|TRBJ2-7|-|-
CASRRSPGPHNDEQYF
TGTGCCAGCCGACGCTCCCCAGGGCCCCATAACGACGAGCAGTACTTC
>TRBV25-1|TRBJ1-3|-|TRBD1
CASSEWGGAGGSGNTIYF
TGTGCCAGCAGTGAATGGGGAGGAGCAGGGGGCTCTGGAAACACCATATATTTT
>TRBV10-3|TRBJ2-7|once|-
CAISARGTIYEQYF
TGTGCCATCAGTGCCAGGGGGACTATCTACGAGCAGTACTTC
>TRBV4-1|TRBJ2-5|-|-
CASSQDFRGARETQYF
TGCGCCAGCAGCCAAGATTTTCGTGGGGCGAGGGAGACCCAGTACTTC
>TRBV27|TRBJ2-3|-|-
CASGGGRAGVTDTQYF
TGTGCCAGCGGAGGGGGAAGGGCGGGAGTTACAGATACGCAGTATTTT
>TRBV5-1|TRBJ2-7|-|-
CASRRSRDYEQYF
TGCGCCAGCAGGCGAAGCAGGGACTACGAGCAGTACTTC
>TRBV5-1|TRBJ2-3|-|-
CASSSQDSASTDTQYF
TGCGCCAGCAGCTCACAAGACAGTGCTAGCACAGATACGCAGTATTTT
>TRBV6-1|TRBJ2-7|-|TRBD1
CASPKGGQGIYEQYF
TGTGCCAGCCCCAAGGGGGGACAGGGGATTTACGAGCAGTACTTC
>TRBV10-2|TRBJ2-3|-|-
CASSGLLSTDTQYF
TGCGCCAGCAGTGGGCTCCTAAGCACAGATACGCAGTATTTT
>TRBV6-1|TRBJ1-2|-|-
CASLTPGGYGYTF
TGTGCCAGCCTCACCCCGGGAGGCTATGGCTACACCTTC
>TRBV6-1|TRBJ1-1|-|-
CASYGALSTEAFF
TGTGCCAGTTATGGGGCGTTGTCTACTGAAGCTTTCTTT
>TRBV10-1|TRBJ2-7|-|TRBD2
CANDSSGIPYEQYF
TGCGCCAACGACTCTAGCGGAATTCCCTACGAGCAGTACTTC
>TRBV19|TRBJ2-5|-|-
CASSSSGGETQYF
TGTGCCAGTAGTAGTTCGGGTGGGGAGACCCAGTACTTC
>TRBV14|TRBJ2-7|-|-
CASSQDRLASFYEQYF
TGTGCCAGCAGCCAAGATCGCCTAGCGTCGTTCTACGAGCAGTACTTC
>TRBV5-1|TRBJ2-7|-|-
CASSSSYEQYF
TGCGCCAGCAGCTCGAGCTACGAGCAGTACTTC
>TRBV2|TRBJ1-1|-|-
CASSDRLNTEAFF
TGTGCCAGCAGTGACAGACTGAACACTGAAGCTTTCTTT
>TRBV10-2|TRBJ2-3|-|TRBD1
CASSEGQGTDTQYF
TGCGCCAGCAGTGAGGGACAGGGAACAGATACGCAGTATTTT
>TRBV28|TRBJ2-1|-|-
CASSLPGPQGYNEQFF
TGTGCCAGCAGCCTACCAGGCCCACAGGGCTACAATGAGCAGTTCTTC
>TRBV7-9|TRBJ2-3|-|TRBD2
CASSLASGRPSDTQYF
TGTGCCAGCAGCTTAGCTAGCGGGAGACCTTCAGATACGCAGTATTTT
>TRBV6-6|TRBJ1-1|-|-
CASSYGSGNTEAFF
TGTGCCAGCAGTTACGGGAGTGGGAACACTGAAGCTTTCTTT
>TRBV12-5|TRBJ1-6|-|-
CASGLPGFHDSYNSPLHF
TGTGCTAGTGGTTTGCCGGGTTTCCACGACTCCTATAATTCACCCCTCCACTTT
>TRBV5-1|TRBJ2-7|-|TRBD1
CASSFGTGGRYEQYF
TGCGCCAGCAGCTTCGGGACAGGGGGAAGATACGAGCAGTACTTC
>TRBV7-3|TRBJ2-3|-|-
CASSLRSHADTQYF
TGTGCCAGCAGCTTAAGGTCCCACGCAGATACGCAGTATTTT
>TRBV19|TRBJ2-2|-|-
CASSAGHLNTGELFF
TGTGCCAGTAGTGCGGGACACCTTAACACCGGGGAGCTGTTTTTT
>TRBV5-1|TRBJ2-3|-|TRBD1
CASSRDRATDTQYF
TGCGCCAGCAGCCGGGACAGGGCAACAGATACGCAGTATTTT
>TRBV12-2|TRBJ2-1|-|-
CASRLARQYNEQFF
TGTGCAAGTCGCTTAGCTCGGCAGTACAATGAGCAGTTCTTC
>TRBV5-1|TRBJ1-2|-|-
CASSLAGQIYGYTF
TGCGCCAGCAGCTTGGCCGGGCAGATCTATGGCTACACCTTC